This T cell receptor beta chain was retrieved from a study of blood T cell repertoires in COVID-19. As for the study in general: The United States, Italy and Spain were the sources of the acute and convalescent COVID-19 samples. The analysed material was cDNA or gDNA that came from T cells, B-cell-depleted T cells, or PBMCs.

Authors' processing steps: Counts of nucleated cells, estimated from reference gene primer amplification, were obtained. Only in-frame clones appear in the TCRdb table, and some are missing; sequencing was by immunoSEQ multiplex PCR. V, J and clone size are those of that table, while D and trimming were read from the DNA. The sample records 9,000 to 15,000 clones, more than 80% being singletons. V lost 2 bases and J lost 7; bases outside the gene matches: 8. Germline V gives CDR1 SGHVS, CDR2 FQNEAQ. The CDR3 consists of 15 residues. Sequencing was done on a sample of peripheral blood. The gene calls are TRBV7-8 and TRBJ2-1, with 7 bases identical to TRBD1. The source is a human donor in a cohort sampled during active COVID-19. The CDR3 sequence: CASSLRPGGVNEQFF. For the CDR3, the DNA is TGTGCCAGCAGCTTACGGCCAGGGGGTGTTAATGAGCAGTTCTTC.